This T cell receptor (beta chain) is drawn from a study of cytomegalovirus exposure and HLA in healthy donors. Study-level points and caveats: Per published accounts, TCR beta sequences correctly predicted the HLA-A and HLA-B alleles of most subjects. Diagnosis of cytomegalovirus status made by the classifier reportedly showed high specificity and sensitivity. In a later analysis, TCR beta V- and J-gene trimming showed a link to a missense DCLRE1C variant.

With respect to this clone: Its antigen is currently unknown.

Use of 60 Vbeta and 13 Jbeta primers characterized the PCR. Libraries were prepared by immunoSEQ multiplex PCR; TCRdb keeps only in-frame clonotypes and omits some of them. The repertoire holds about 130,000 clones, roughly 74% seen once, with over 3.5% in the top ten. The CDR3 extends over 16 amino acids. The germline gives CDR1 SEHNR, CDR2 FQNEAQ (reference sequence). The ends lost 0 bases at V and 6 bases at J; junction bases unmatched: 8. Sequencing input: PBMCs. The receptor's source is a woman between 50 and 59 years old in good health and CMV-seropositive. The genes are TRBV7-9 and TRBJ1-1; 9 bases align to TRBD1. The CDR3 nucleotides read TGTGCCAGCAGCTTAGCGTACGGACAGGGGAGGTCTGAAGCTTTCTTT. It is translated as CASSLAYGQGRSEAFF.